The rows below give T cell receptor beta chains drawn from one sample of a study of T-cell memory formation after mild COVID-19. TCRdb re-called the 5' RACE reads with MiXCR, one entry per CDR3 protein. The data contain about 620,000 distinct CDR3 sequences, roughly 18% of them seen just once; the ten biggest clones take up approximately 12%. Input material: PBMCs or a T cell subset sorted from them (not recorded which). The receptors were sampled from an adult woman who had mild COVID-19 (a few samples of this study predate the infection). Cell type and time point are not known. The CDR3 runs from the conserved cysteine through the conserved F or W. The D gene is left open where the match is weak. A row's size may be missing; if present it is once, few, many or a size class.

d_call j_call v_call clone_size cdr3_nt cdr3_aa
. TRBJ2-3 TRBV12-3/TRBV12-4 . TGTGCCAGCAGTTTCCCCCGAGGAGGACTGCGCACAGATACGCAGTATTTT CASSFPRGGLRTDTQYF
TRBD1 TRBJ2-1 TRBV5-5 many TGTGCCAGCAGCAACGGGACAGGGGGGTATGAGCAGTTCTTC CASSNGTGGYEQFF
TRBD1 TRBJ1-1 TRBV6-6 few TGTGCCAGCAGTTACCCGACAGGGGGAGGGAACACTGAAGCTTTCTTT CASSYPTGGGNTEAFF
. TRBJ2-7 TRBV7-9 few TGTGCCAGCAGCTTGCTCAGCGACGAGCAGTACTTC CASSLLSDEQYF
TRBD2 TRBJ2-4 TRBV20-1 many TGCAGTGCTCGAGCGGGGGGACATAAAAACATTCAGTACTTC CSARAGGHKNIQYF
TRBD1 TRBJ2-1 TRBV20-1 . TGCAGTGCTAGACTTCGGATTGGACAGGGGGCTCCGAGCTCCTACAATGAGCAGTTCTTC CSARLRIGQGAPSSYNEQFF
. TRBJ2-5 TRBV7-9 . TGTGCCAGCAGCTCTTCCTCCACGTACCAAGAGACCCAGTACTTC CASSSSSTYQETQYF
. TRBJ2-1 TRBV27 . TGTGCCAGCATCGGCCGGGGGGCCGAGCAGTTCTTC CASIGRGAEQFF
TRBD1 TRBJ2-4 TRBV9 few TGTGCCAGCAGCGTAGAGACAGGGTCCCCTCAGTACTTC CASSVETGSPQYF
. TRBJ2-3 TRBV5-6 . TGTGCCAGCAGCTTCGGGACTCCCTACACAGATACGCAGTATTTT CASSFGTPYTDTQYF
TRBD1 TRBJ1-1 TRBV27 . TGTGCCAGCAGTTTTCGCAGGGGGCTGGACACTGAAGCTTTCTTT CASSFRRGLDTEAFF
TRBD2 TRBJ2-7 TRBV4-1 few TGCGCCAGCAGCCAAAACCGGGGACTATACGAGCAGTACTTC CASSQNRGLYEQYF
. TRBJ2-3 TRBV5-1 . TGCGCCAGCAGCCGCCCACTAGCAGCTCGGCCAGATACGCAGTATTTT CASSRPLAARPDTQYF
. TRBJ2-3 TRBV12-3/TRBV12-4 few TGTGCCAGCAGTTACCCCGGGGGTAGCGACGCGGGTACGCAGTATTTT CASSYPGGSDAGTQYF
. TRBJ2-1 TRBV6-2/TRBV6-3 . TGTGCCAGCAGTGGAGGGAGGGGGAACTACAATGAGCAGTTCTTC CASSGGRGNYNEQFF
TRBD2 TRBJ2-7 TRBV30 . TGTGCCTGGAGAGCAGCCGTTGTGAGCGGGAGGAGGGCTGGGGAGCAGTACTTC CAWRAAVVSGRRAGEQYF
TRBD2 TRBJ2-3 TRBV20-1 . TGCAGTGCCCCCACGGTTAGCGGGAACACAGATACGCAGTATTTT CSAPTVSGNTDTQYF
. TRBJ1-1 TRBV29-1 . TGCAGCGTTCTCACCGGACGGAGAGCGAACACTGAAGCTTTCTTT CSVLTGRRANTEAFF
TRBD2 TRBJ2-1 TRBV6-2/TRBV6-3 . TGTGCCAGCAGTACACGCGTGGCTAGCGGGAGTCAAAGCTCCTACAATGAGCAGTTCTTC CASSTRVASGSQSSYNEQFF
TRBD1 TRBJ2-3 TRBV15 . TGTGCCACCAGCAGAGATTACCGGACAGGGGGCACCAGGGCAGATACGCAGTATTTT CATSRDYRTGGTRADTQYF
. TRBJ1-5 TRBV3-1 . TGTGCCAGCAGCCAAGAGCCTACGGACAGCACCAATCAGCCCCAGCATTTT CASSQEPTDSTNQPQHF
. TRBJ2-1 TRBV5-1 . TGCGCCAGCAGCTTGGAGACTAACAATGAGCAGTTCTTC CASSLETNNEQFF
. TRBJ1-1 TRBV18 few TGTGCCAGCTCACCAAGTGGGTTGGGGGGGACTGAAGCTTTCTTT CASSPSGLGGTEAFF
. TRBJ2-1 TRBV5-5 . TGTGCCAGCAGCTTCCGGGACCGGGGTCACCATGAGCAGTTCTTC CASSFRDRGHHEQFF
TRBD2 TRBJ2-7 TRBV5-1 . TGCGCCAGCAGCTTCGGGACTAGTGACTACGAGCAGTACTTC CASSFGTSDYEQYF
. TRBJ2-1 TRBV6-2/TRBV6-3 . TGTGCCAGCAGTTCCGGCCCTCAGCAGTTCTTC CASSSGPQQFF
. TRBJ1-1 TRBV12-3/TRBV12-4 . TGTGCCAGCACGAGGACAGTTGGAACTGAAGCTTTCTTT CASTRTVGTEAFF
TRBD1 TRBJ2-7 TRBV6-5 . TGTGCCAGCAGCTCGGGACAGTCCGAGCAGTACTTC CASSSGQSEQYF
TRBD1 TRBJ2-7 TRBV7-8 many TGTGCCAGCAGCCCCGGGACAGCCGACGAGCAGTACTTC CASSPGTADEQYF
. TRBJ2-1 TRBV24-1 few TGTGCCACCACCGACGGAAGGGGGTCTAACTCCTACAATGAGCAGTTCTTC CATTDGRGSNSYNEQFF
TRBD2 TRBJ2-7 TRBV6-6 . TGTGCCAGCAGCCCCGGGGAGCGGGATACTTCCTACGAGCAGTACTTC CASSPGERDTSYEQYF
. TRBJ2-7 TRBV7-6 few TGTGCCAGCAGCTCAAAACCCTACCGGGACACGGGAACCAACGAGCAGTACTTC CASSSKPYRDTGTNEQYF
TRBD1 TRBJ2-7 TRBV11-3 few TGTGCCAGCAGCCCAAGGACAGGCCCTGGGGTCTACGAGCAGTACTTC CASSPRTGPGVYEQYF
. TRBJ1-2 TRBV29-1 few TGCAGCGTTGACAGGGTTTCGTGGGGCTACACCTTC CSVDRVSWGYTF
. TRBJ2-3 TRBV12-3/TRBV12-4 . TGTGCCAGCAGTTTTGGCAGGGGGGGGTTATTTGATACGCAGTATTTT CASSFGRGGLFDTQYF
. TRBJ2-5 TRBV4-1 . TGCGCCAGCAGCCCGGACTATTCCCAAGAGACCCAGTACTTC CASSPDYSQETQYF
TRBD2 TRBJ2-7 TRBV12-3/TRBV12-4 . TGTGCCAGCAGTCCTCCGGGACTAGCGGGAGATGGGTCCTACGAGCAGTACTTC CASSPPGLAGDGSYEQYF
. TRBJ2-7 TRBV5-1 few TGCGCCAGCAGCTACCCCCTAGCAGGGAACGACTACGAGCAGTACTTC CASSYPLAGNDYEQYF
TRBD2 TRBJ2-5 TRBV3-1 . TGTGCCAGCAGCCAACCCGGACTAGCGGGGGTAGAGACCCAGTACTTC CASSQPGLAGVETQYF
TRBD1 TRBJ1-2 TRBV5-1 . TGCGCCAGCAGCTTGGGGCCCCCGGGACAGGCTTCCTATGGCTACACCTTC CASSLGPPGQASYGYTF
. TRBJ2-7 TRBV7-2 few TGTGCCAGCAGCCGCGGGCACCTGGGGGCGGGAGCCCCCGAGCAGTACTTC CASSRGHLGAGAPEQYF
TRBD2 TRBJ2-3 TRBV6-2/TRBV6-3 few TGTGCCAGCAGTTACTCGACTAGCGCCCCCCCCACAGATACGCAGTATTTT CASSYSTSAPPTDTQYF
TRBD2 TRBJ2-1 TRBV12-3/TRBV12-4 few TGTGCCAGCAGATCGGGACTAGCGTACGCCAAAGCCTACAATGAGCAGTTCTTC CASRSGLAYAKAYNEQFF
. TRBJ1-1 TRBV6-5 few TGTGCCAGCAGTTTTGCCTCAGGAAACACTGAAGCTTTCTTT CASSFASGNTEAFF
. TRBJ2-5 TRBV24-1 . TGTGCCACGGTTATGGGGGCGGGGGAGACCCAGTACTTC CATVMGAGETQYF
. TRBJ2-7 TRBV6-1 many TGTGCCAGCAGGATCTTTGACAGTTGGGACGAGCAGTACTTC CASRIFDSWDEQYF
. TRBJ2-3 TRBV7-9 few TGTGCCAGCAGCTTGGAATTCGCGGTTACGCAGTATTTT CASSLEFAVTQYF
TRBD2 TRBJ2-5 TRBV7-9 . TGTGCCAGCAGCACCCCGGCGGTGACTAGCGGAACCTCAGGAGAGACCCAGTACTTC CASSTPAVTSGTSGETQYF
TRBD2 TRBJ2-1 TRBV2 few TGTGCCAGCAGTGAACTGACTAGCGGGAGTTATGAGCAGTTCTTC CASSELTSGSYEQFF
TRBD1 TRBJ2-7 TRBV5-1 few TGCGCCAGCAGCTTGGGGACAGGAAGACCCTACGAGCAGTACTTC CASSLGTGRPYEQYF